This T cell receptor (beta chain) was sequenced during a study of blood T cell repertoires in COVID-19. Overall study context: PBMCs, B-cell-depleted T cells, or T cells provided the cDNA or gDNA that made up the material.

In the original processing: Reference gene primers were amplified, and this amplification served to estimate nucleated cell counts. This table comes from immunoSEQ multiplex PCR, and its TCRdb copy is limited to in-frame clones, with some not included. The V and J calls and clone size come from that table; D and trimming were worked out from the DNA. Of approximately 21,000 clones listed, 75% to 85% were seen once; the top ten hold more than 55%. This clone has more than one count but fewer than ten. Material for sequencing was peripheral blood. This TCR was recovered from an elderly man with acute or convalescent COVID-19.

The CDR3: CSGTSGTYEQYF. The CDR3 DNA reads as TGCAGCGGGACTAGCGGGACCTACGAGCAGTACTTC. The V and J genes are TRBV29-1 and TRBJ2-7, with 12 bases matching TRBD2. After removal of 7 bases from V and 2 bases from J, the junction contained 0 bases not matched to a gene. The CDR3 is 12 residues long. The germline V gene encodes CDR1 SQVTM and CDR2 ANQGSEA.